This TCR beta chain was captured by sequencing in a study of blood T cells in healthy people across ages (dated by TCRdb to the mid-2010s). General notes on the study: In model experiments, template switching captured roughly one uniquely barcoded TCR beta cDNA molecule for every two T cells. Donors were grouped into four age groups: young (average roughly 17 years), middle-aged (39), aged (approximately 67) and long-lived (around 80). To track age-related changes in TCR beta repertoire diversity, the study relied on deep sequencing normalized with unique cDNA molecular identifiers. Donors of different ages were randomly distributed across sequencing lanes to avoid experimental bias. For two donors (one aged 18 to 30 and one aged 80 or older), the study analyzed two additional independent replicas of 1 million unique cDNA reads from the same blood draw.

The library was made by 5' RACE. Sequencing was performed on an Illumina HiSeq 2500. A second PCR of about 7 to 12 cycles was run with a J-beta primer mix and a sample-barcoded 5' primer. A template-switch 5' adaptor carrying 12 random nucleotides introduced a unique molecular identifier onto each TCR beta cDNA molecule. Each sample yielded at least 3 million CDR3-containing paired-end reads. All of the RNA was converted into first-strand cDNA using the Mint cDNA synthesis kit, with a TRBC-specific oligonucleotide serving as the primer. After uracil-DNA glycosylase treatment, a first 18-cycle PCR used universal primers M1SS and BC2_uni_R on all cDNA. As for how the authors treated the data: Normalization of each sample was performed by random selection of 1 million high-quality reads, each carrying a distinct molecular identifier. Instead of being binned into consensus sequences, reads with shared molecular identifiers were discarded. MiTCR, run with a Q25 quality threshold and the strictest error-elimination algorithm, handled CDR3 identification, clonotype clustering and error correction. Lower-bound total TCR beta diversity was estimated with a nonparametric unseen species model using Euler transformation. Using fastp at Q25 and MiXCR, TCRdb reprocessed the public reads and kept productive beta chains. CDR3 protein sequences are deduplicated, and each keeps its most common genes and DNA. These V and J calls are TCRdb output, not the study's own analysis. The sample data list about 1.7 million distinct CDR3 sequences, and roughly 28% of these were observed just once. The ten largest clones take up approximately 7.7% of the sample.

V is cut by 3 bases and J by 1 base, and the space between the germline ends is 15 bases. The CDR3 holds 16 amino acids from the cysteine to the phenylalanine. The DNA shown is the 48-base CDR3, in frame from base 1. The germline V gene (reference sequence) yields LNHDA for CDR1 and SQIVND for CDR2. On this clonotype itself: No cognate antigen has been identified for it. No base quality values were provided; no much bigger clone lies one nucleotide off.

The 35 to 40 donors, aged about 6 to 95 years, were systemically healthy Caucasian individuals from Russia. Around 10 milliliters of peripheral blood were drawn from each donor into EDTA-treated Vacutainer tubes. Ficoll-Paque density-gradient centrifugation was used to isolate PBMCs, with at least 7 million obtained per sample. Trizol reagent was used to extract total RNA from PBMCs, with at least 6 micrograms per sample. The percentages of naive CD45RAhigh/CD27high T cells were determined by flow cytometry on a PBMC aliquot from every donor. The investigation overall reported the following: Estimates of total diversity based on one million sequenced T cells were regarded as lower bounds and as underestimates. Because donor CMV infection status was unknown, age-related changes in expanded clonotypes were potentially confounded. Because profiling used bulk unsorted PBMCs, naive and antigen-experienced compartments could not be compared conclusively. As age increased, observed TCR beta diversity per million T cells dropped in a roughly linear way, and a significant reduction was already evident by age 40. The long-lived group showed more naive CD4+ T cells, fewer expanded clones and increased TCR diversity than the aged group, suggesting age selection. The percentage of naive T cells measured by flow cytometry correlated strongly with observed TCR beta diversity.

This chain is built from TRBV19 and TRBJ1-1; the D gene identity is not certain. This clonotype originated in a woman in her twenties or thirties in good health. The sample comprised blood. The sequenced DNA: TGTGCCAGTAGTATCCCCGGCCGGGCGCGGAACACTGAAGCTTTCTTT. It is translated as CASSIPGRARNTEAFF.